The entry below describes one T cell receptor (beta chain). This clonotype was counted only a few times. The specificity of this receptor is unknown. Qualities for individual bases were not recorded, and no much larger clone is one base off. Reading the germline V gene gives CDR1 SGHTA and CDR2 FQGNSA. From the cysteine through the phenylalanine, the CDR3 covers 16 amino acids. Of the read, only the CDR3 DNA is kept; its 48 bases are in frame from base 1. V is clipped by 1 base and J by 4 bases, and the sequence between their germline boundaries is 16 bases long. The source of the sample is a study of T cell repertoires in cytomegalovirus infection (dated by TCRdb to between 2018 and 2021). About the study as a whole: Donor HLA type was relevant to the analysis, as public TCR beta signatures indicated carriage of CMV infection together with the matching HLA type. Results the study describes overall, beyond this receptor: In both this cohort and an independent cohort of more than 350 donors, the cumulative frequency of public TCR beta family members distinguished carriers of CMV infection plus the relevant HLA type. In the ex vivo response, HLA-C-restricted CMV-specific TCR beta clonotypes were dominant, and in two of eight donors the single most frequent clonotype came from this HLA-C-restricted group.

For sequencing, an Illumina HiSeq 1500 was employed. The raw public data were reprocessed by TCRdb itself: fastp quality trimming at Q25, MiXCR clonotype calling, in-frame beta chains only. For every CDR3 protein sequence, its rows merge into one entry that carries the most common genes and DNA. The sample includes 200,000 to 300,000 distinct CDR3 sequences, with 8% to 9.5% observed a single time. Around 16% of the sample goes to the ten largest clones. Sequenced input: PBMCs. The TCR originated in a human donor in good health (CMV status not recorded). Some clones in this sample may be carry-over from other donors' samples. This sequence uses TRBV7-2 and TRBJ1-1; possibly the D gene is TRBD1, per 6 matching bases. The sequenced DNA: TGTGCCAGCAGCTTAGGGGGGGGGGGCGCAGCCACTGAAGCTTTCTTT. The encoded protein is CASSLGGGGAATEAFF.